A selection of T cell receptor beta chains follows, all from one sample in a study of cytotoxic CD8 clonotypes in ibrutinib-treated CLL. Clones were read by immunoSEQ multiplex PCR, and TCRdb kept only the in-frame ones, dropping some. Of 300,000 to 350,000 clones listed, 70% to 80% are singletons. Sequencing used PBMCs, obtained before ibrutinib treatment. Receptors originate from a human donor with chronic lymphocytic leukemia. Both conserved end residues are part of each CDR3. The D gene is left open where the match is weak. A row's size may be missing; if present it is once, few, many or a size class.

>NA|TRBJ2-3|TRBV30|NA
CAWTPRQGLAQYF
TGTGCCTGGACCCCTCGGCAGGGATTGGCGCAGTATTTT
>NA|TRBJ1-2|TRBV7-2|NA
CASSLNRAGYGYTF
TGTGCCAGCAGCCTAAACCGGGCAGGCTATGGCTACACCTTC
>NA|TRBJ1-2|TRBV7-9|NA
CASSLDSIKDTF
TGTGCCAGCAGCTTAGACAGCATTAAGGACACCTTC
>TRBD1|TRBJ2-4|TRBV29-1|NA
CSVGDRGLAKNIQYF
TGCAGCGTCGGGGACAGGGGGCTAGCCAAAAACATTCAGTACTTC
>TRBD1|TRBJ1-4|TRBV6-5|NA
CASSYVDRGLRKLFF
TGTGCCAGCAGTTACGTGGACAGGGGGCTTAGAAAACTGTTTTTT
>NA|TRBJ2-3|TRBV5-4|NA
CASSQGPIYTDTQYF
TGTGCCAGCAGTCAAGGACCAATCTACACAGATACGCAGTATTTT
>TRBD1|TRBJ1-2|TRBV7-8|few
CASSNRGRSYGYTF
TGTGCCAGCAGCAACAGGGGGCGTAGCTATGGCTACACCTTC
>NA|TRBJ1-1|TRBV5-6|NA
CASSLVGSEAFF
TGTGCCAGCAGCTTGGTGGGGTCTGAAGCTTTCTTT
>NA|TRBJ2-5|TRBV2|NA
CASSDEQWTQYF
TGTGCCAGCAGTGACGAGCAGTGGACCCAGTACTTC
>TRBD1|TRBJ2-1|TRBV15|NA
CATGHRGYNEQFF
TGTGCCACAGGGCACAGGGGGTACAATGAGCAGTTCTTC
>NA|TRBJ2-7|TRBV5-6|NA
CASSGRRLVTEEYEQYF
TGTGCCAGCAGCGGGAGGCGGTTGGTGACCGAAGAATACGAGCAGTACTTC
>NA|TRBJ2-3|TRBV5-1|NA
CASSLERRAPSDTQYF
TGCGCCAGCAGCTTGGAACGGCGGGCCCCCTCGGATACGCAGTATTTT
>NA|TRBJ2-1|TRBV18|few
CASSPPAGGIYNEQFF
TGTGCCAGCTCACCACCCGCGGGCGGGATCTACAATGAGCAGTTCTTC
>NA|TRBJ2-3|TRBV4-2|NA
CASSLWAGASDTQYF
TGTGCCAGCAGCTTATGGGCGGGGGCCTCAGATACGCAGTATTTT
>TRBD2|TRBJ2-7|TRBV6-5|NA
CASSYSLAGASYEQYF
TGTGCCAGCAGTTACTCTCTAGCGGGAGCATCCTACGAGCAGTACTTC
>NA|TRBJ2-7|TRBV7-2|NA
CASSLGVVTYEQYF
TGTGCCAGCAGCTTAGGGGTGGTGACCTACGAGCAGTACTTC
>NA|TRBJ2-1|TRBV4-3|NA
CASGIYNEQFF
TGCGCCAGCGGGATTTACAATGAGCAGTTCTTC
>NA|TRBJ1-1|TRBV19|NA
CASSIMGQGGTEAFF
TGTGCCAGTAGTATAATGGGTCAGGGCGGCACTGAAGCTTTCTTT
>NA|TRBJ1-1|TRBV6-1|NA
CASSARGLTEAFF
TGTGCCAGCAGTGCCAGGGGACTCACTGAAGCTTTCTTT
>TRBD2|TRBJ2-3|TRBV12-5|NA
CASGTSLAGDTQYF
TGTGCTAGTGGGACTAGCCTAGCAGGAGATACGCAGTATTTT
>NA|TRBJ2-5|TRBV7-6|NA
CASSNHRSRRETQYF
TGTGCCAGCAGTAATCATCGCAGTCGTCGGGAGACCCAGTACTTC
>TRBD2|TRBJ2-1|TRBV7-3|NA
CASSSRYGASGLSSYNEQFF
TGTGCCAGCAGCTCACGATACGGGGCTAGCGGGCTCAGCTCCTACAATGAGCAGTTCTTC